This T cell receptor beta chain was captured by sequencing in a study of tumor-infiltrating lymphocytes in glioblastoma multiforme. Study-wide results and caveats: Just one glioblastoma patient contributed to the TCR-mutation comparison.

The sample holds many counts of this clonotype. Its matching antigen is unknown. The CDR3 loop spans 16 amino acids. Per germline, CDR1 LNHDA and CDR2 SQIVND (reference sequence). The ends were cut back, 3 bases at V and 0 bases at J, with 11 bases in the middle. TCR beta libraries were built from RNA through three nested multiplex PCR rounds using modified ARM-PCR. Unique molecular identifiers were not described for the libraries. TCRdb processed the multiplex PCR reads anew with MiXCR; each CDR3 protein has one entry. This sample has around 13,000 distinct CDR3 sequences, with roughly 70% found just once.

The V and J genes are TRBV19 and TRBJ2-2; D possibly corresponds to TRBD1 (5 bases). Sample: brain tumor tissue. The source of this sequence is a male donor with glioblastoma. The CDR3 region has the DNA TGTGCCAGTAGTATGTGGGGCAGTTCGAACACCGGGGAGCTGTTTTTT. This encodes CASSMWGSSNTGELFF.